This T cell receptor beta chain was found in a study of Ad26.COV2.S vaccination and SARS-CoV-2 variants. This CDR3 spans 13 amino acids. V dropped 2 bases and J dropped 3 bases, with 5 bases sitting between them. As for treatment: some 19 received Ad26.COV2.S at low or high dose, single or two shots; about 5 received placebo; per-sample allocation not given. Sampling occurred on day 63 after the first vaccine or placebo injection. Based in Boston, the donor was an adult of 18-55 years. Study-wide points: The study found similar non-spike TCR breadth in vaccine and placebo recipients. Total T cell responses may have been underestimated by the TCR breadth and depth analyses.

Only one count was recorded for this clone. Its specificity is unknown. Measured with immunoSEQ multiplex PCR; TCRdb has only the in-frame clones, and not every one. The table includes 440,000 or so clones, around 89% detected once. This clonotype originated in a person aged 18-65 years who received the Ad26.COV2.S COVID-19 vaccine or a placebo. Sequences were derived from peripheral blood, sampled in a trial of Ad26.COV2.S vaccine versus placebo. The rearrangement uses TRBV12-3 or TRBV12-4 and TRBJ2-1; D gene unclear. The CDR3 coding sequence is TGTGCCAGCAGTTTATCATACTACAATGAGCAGTTCTTC. Protein sequence: CASSLSYYNEQFF.